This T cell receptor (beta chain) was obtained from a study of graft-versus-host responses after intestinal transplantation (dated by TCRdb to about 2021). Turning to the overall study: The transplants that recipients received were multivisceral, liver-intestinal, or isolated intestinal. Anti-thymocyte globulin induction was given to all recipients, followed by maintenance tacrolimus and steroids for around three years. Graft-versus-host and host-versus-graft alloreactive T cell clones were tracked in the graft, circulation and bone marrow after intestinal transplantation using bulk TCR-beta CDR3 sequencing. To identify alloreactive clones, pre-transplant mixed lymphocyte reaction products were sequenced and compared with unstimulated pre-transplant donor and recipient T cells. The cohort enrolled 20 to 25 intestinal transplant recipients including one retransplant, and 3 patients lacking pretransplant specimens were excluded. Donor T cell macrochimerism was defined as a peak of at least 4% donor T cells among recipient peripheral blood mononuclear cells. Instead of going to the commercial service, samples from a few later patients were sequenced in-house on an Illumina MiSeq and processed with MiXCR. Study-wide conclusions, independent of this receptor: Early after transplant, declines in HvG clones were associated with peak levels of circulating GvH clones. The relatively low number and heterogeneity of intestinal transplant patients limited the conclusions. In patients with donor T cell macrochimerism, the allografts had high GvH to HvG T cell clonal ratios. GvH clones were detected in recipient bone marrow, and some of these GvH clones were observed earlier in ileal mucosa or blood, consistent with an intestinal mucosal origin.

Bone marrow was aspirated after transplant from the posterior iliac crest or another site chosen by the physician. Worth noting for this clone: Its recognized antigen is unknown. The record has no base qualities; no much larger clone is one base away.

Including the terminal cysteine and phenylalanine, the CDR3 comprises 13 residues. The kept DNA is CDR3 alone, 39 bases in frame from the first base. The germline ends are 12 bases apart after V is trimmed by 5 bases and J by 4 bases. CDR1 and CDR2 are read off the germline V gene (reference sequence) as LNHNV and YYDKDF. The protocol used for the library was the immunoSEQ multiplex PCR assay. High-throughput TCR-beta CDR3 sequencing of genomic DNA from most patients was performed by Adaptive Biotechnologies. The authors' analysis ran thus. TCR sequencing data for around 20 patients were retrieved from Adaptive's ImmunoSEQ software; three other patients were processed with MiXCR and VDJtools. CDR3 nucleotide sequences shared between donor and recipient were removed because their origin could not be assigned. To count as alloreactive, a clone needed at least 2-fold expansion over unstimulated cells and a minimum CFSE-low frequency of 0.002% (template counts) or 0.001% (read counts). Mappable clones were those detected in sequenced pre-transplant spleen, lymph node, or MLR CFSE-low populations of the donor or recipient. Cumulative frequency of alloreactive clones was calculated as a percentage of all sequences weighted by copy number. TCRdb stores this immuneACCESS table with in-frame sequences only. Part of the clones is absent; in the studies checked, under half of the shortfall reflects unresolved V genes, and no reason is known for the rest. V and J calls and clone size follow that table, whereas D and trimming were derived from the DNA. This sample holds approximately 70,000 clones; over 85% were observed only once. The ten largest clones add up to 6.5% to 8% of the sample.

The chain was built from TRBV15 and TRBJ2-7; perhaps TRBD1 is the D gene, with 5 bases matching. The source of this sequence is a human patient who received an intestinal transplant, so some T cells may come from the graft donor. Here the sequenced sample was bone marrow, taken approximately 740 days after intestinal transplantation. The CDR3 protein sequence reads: CATSASTAYEQYF. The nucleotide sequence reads TGTGCCACCAGCGCCTCGACAGCTTACGAGCAGTACTTC.